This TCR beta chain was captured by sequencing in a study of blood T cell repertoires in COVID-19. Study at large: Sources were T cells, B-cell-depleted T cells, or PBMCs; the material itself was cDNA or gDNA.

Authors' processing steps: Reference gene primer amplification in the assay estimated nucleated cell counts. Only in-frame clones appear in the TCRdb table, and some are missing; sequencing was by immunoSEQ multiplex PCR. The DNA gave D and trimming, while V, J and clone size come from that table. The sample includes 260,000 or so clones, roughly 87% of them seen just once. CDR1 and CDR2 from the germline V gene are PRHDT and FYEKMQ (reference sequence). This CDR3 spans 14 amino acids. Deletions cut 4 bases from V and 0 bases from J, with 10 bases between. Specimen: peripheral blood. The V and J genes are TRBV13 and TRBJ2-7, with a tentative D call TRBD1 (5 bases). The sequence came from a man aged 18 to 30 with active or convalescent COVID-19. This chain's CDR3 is CASSSRQSSYEQYF. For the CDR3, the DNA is TGTGCCAGCAGCTCTAGACAGAGCTCCTACGAGCAGTACTTC.